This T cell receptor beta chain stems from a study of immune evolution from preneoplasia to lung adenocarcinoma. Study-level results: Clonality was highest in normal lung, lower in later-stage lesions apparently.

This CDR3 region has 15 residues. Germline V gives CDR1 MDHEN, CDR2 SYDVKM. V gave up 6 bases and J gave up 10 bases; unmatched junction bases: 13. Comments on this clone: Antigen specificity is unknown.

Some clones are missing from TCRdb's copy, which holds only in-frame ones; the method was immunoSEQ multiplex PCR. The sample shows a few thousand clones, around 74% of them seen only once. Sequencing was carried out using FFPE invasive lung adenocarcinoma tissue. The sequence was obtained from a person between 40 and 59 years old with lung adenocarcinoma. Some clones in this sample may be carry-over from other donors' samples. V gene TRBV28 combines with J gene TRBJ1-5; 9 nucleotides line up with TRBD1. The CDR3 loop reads CASRKDRGGSSPQHF. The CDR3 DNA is TGTGCCAGCAGGAAGGACAGGGGTGGAAGCAGCCCCCAGCATTTT.